These 20 T cell receptor beta chains came from one sample sequenced in a study of T cell responses to AZD1222 COVID-19 vaccine (dated by TCRdb to the early 2020s). The label giving this sample's time point can be read as: baseline before first vaccination. Library generation was performed with the immunoSEQ multiplex PCR assay. Sourced from immuneACCESS, this table was stored by TCRdb with only in-frame sequences that have V and J called. A share of the clones is absent; for the studies checked, an unresolved V gene accounts for under half, and the remainder has no known explanation. The table for this sample lists under 200,000 clones; around 93% of them were counted only once. The leading ten clones occupy 9.2% of the sample. The starting material was peripheral blood, obtained on day 0 of AZD1222 vaccination. The receptor set was obtained from an adult in good health.

The chain joins TRBV29-1 to TRBJ1-1, with unresolved D. The CDR3 extends over 13 amino acids. V shed 2 bases and J shed 2 bases, with 9 bases lying between them. Germline-derived CDR1 and CDR2 are SQVTM and ANQGSEA. The CDR3 is CSVESVLNTEAFF. The CDR3 DNA sequence: TGCAGCGTTGAATCTGTTCTAAACACTGAAGCTTTCTTT.

The chain recombines TRBV28 with TRBJ2-7; TRBD2 agrees at 11 bases. Per germline, CDR1 MDHEN and CDR2 SYDVKM. The CDR3 covers 14 residues. V lost 6 bases to trimming and J lost 4 bases; unmatched junction nucleotides: 5. CDR3 sequence reads: CASSLGLAVYEQYF. As DNA, the CDR3 is TGTGCCAGCAGCCTGGGACTAGCGGTTTACGAGCAGTACTTC.

V and J are TRBV6-5 and TRBJ1-5; no clear D. V lost 2 bases, J lost 0 bases, and 2 bases lay in between. CDR1 MNHEY and CDR2 SVGAGI come from the germline V gene. The CDR3 contains 13 residues. The CDR3 sequence is CASSYGSNQPQHF. The CDR3 region has the DNA TGTGCCAGCAGTTACGGTAGCAATCAGCCCCAGCATTTT.

The chain employs TRBV5-4 and TRBJ2-5; the D is unclear. This CDR3 spans 13 amino acids. Germline CDR1 SGHNT, CDR2 YYREEE (reference sequence). With 0 bases removed from V and 4 bases from J, the gap between germline ends came to 7 bases. CDR3 sequence (DNA): TGTGCCAGCAGCTTGGACAGCAGAGAGACCCAGTACTTC. Translation gives CASSLDSRETQYF. Combining the CDR3 with reference TRBV5-4 and TRBJ2-5 gives the whole variable domain ETGVTQSPTHLIKTRGQQVTLRCSSQSGHNTVSWYQQALGQGPQFIFQYYREEENGRGNFPPRFSGLQFPNYSSELNVNALELDDSALYLCASSLDSRETQYFGPGTRLLVL.

The rearrangement links TRBV18 to TRBJ1-2; D remains ambiguous. This CDR3 contains 12 residues. V lost 3 bases to trimming and J lost 0 bases, with 2 bases between them. Germline V lookup: CDR1 KGHSH, CDR2 LQKENI. CDR3: CASSPANYGYTF. DNA for the CDR3: TGTGCCAGCTCACCGGCTAACTATGGCTACACCTTC.

V gene TRBV5-8 combines with J gene TRBJ1-5; perhaps TRBD1 as D (5 bases). V lost 2 bases and J lost 2, with 17 bases in between. CDR1 and CDR2 (germline): SGHTS, YDEGEE. CDR3 length: 17 residues. The CDR3 DNA reads as TGTGCCAGCAGCTTTCTATTACTAGGGGATGGCAATCAGCCCCAGCATTTT. This translates into CASSFLLLGDGNQPQHF.

This chain uses TRBV9 with TRBJ1-3; no reliable D call. The CDR3 is 15 amino acids. CDR1 is SGDLS and CDR2 is YYNGEE in the germline V gene. V lost 4 bases and J 0 bases, leaving 11 bases between the germline ends. The CDR3 protein is CASSIEQDSGNTIYF. CDR3 bases: TGTGCCAGCAGCATCGAGCAAGACTCTGGAAACACCATATATTTT.

This chain connects TRBV5-6 to TRBJ2-7; 8 nucleotides line up with TRBD1. CDR3 length equals 15 residues. The junction had 10 bases not matched to a gene; V was cut back by 4 bases and J by 4 bases. Looked up from germline, CDR1 is SGHDT and CDR2 is YYEEEE. The CDR3 coding sequence is TGTGCCAGCAGCGCCGGTCCAGGGGGCCAGTACGAGCAGTACTTC. Protein sequence: CASSAGPGGQYEQYF.

The chain has TRBV2 and TRBJ2-7; TRBD1 aligns across 9 bases. Looked up from germline, CDR1 is SNHLY and CDR2 is FYNNEI. With V trimmed by 6 bases and J by 11 bases, 5 bases remained unmatched. The CDR3 spans 11 residues. CDR3 sequence (DNA): TGTGCCAGCAGGACAGGGGGTGGGGAGTACTTC. This translates into CASRTGGGEYF.

This clone has just one count. The rearrangement uses TRBV7-3 and TRBJ2-1; D is ambiguous. The CDR3 is made up of 14 amino acids. In germline, CDR1 is SGHTA, CDR2 FQGTGA. V was shortened by 5 bases and J by 1 base, with 9 bases between the two germline ends. CDR3 nucleotide sequence: TGTGCCAGCAGCCCACCAAGTTCCTACAATGAGCAGTTCTTC. The encoded protein is CASSPPSSYNEQFF. The complete variable domain, with remaining parts taken from reference TRBV7-3 and TRBJ2-1, reads GAGVSQTPSNKVTEKGKYVELRCDPISGHTALYWYRQSLGQGPEFLIYFQGTGAADDSGLPNDRFFAVRPEGSVSTLKIQRTERGDSAVYLCASSPPSSYNEQFFGPGTRLTVL.

The chain combines TRBV19 with TRBJ1-5; a possible D gene is TRBD1 (5 bases). Germline lookup yields CDR1 LNHDA and CDR2 SQIVND (reference sequence). The ends were cut back, 0 bases at V and 4 bases at J, with 10 bases in the middle. The CDR3 length is 15 residues. The CDR3 region is CASSIDGGWNQPQHF. The CDR3 DNA reads TGTGCCAGTAGTATAGATGGGGGTTGGAATCAGCCCCAGCATTTT.

The J gene is TRBJ2-7, the V gene TRBV30; D may be TRBD1 (6 bases). This CDR3 is 11 amino acids long. The V gene's germline CDR1 is GTSNPN and CDR2 SVGIG (reference sequence). V was cut by 2 bases and J by 6 bases, with 8 bases left in between. The DNA of the CDR3 is TGTGCCTGGAGTCCACAGGGCGAGCAGTACTTC. The encoded protein is CAWSPQGEQYF.

This clone was counted a single time. The chain carries TRBV28 and TRBJ1-2; D possibly corresponds to TRBD1 (5 bases). Germline CDR1 and CDR2: MDHEN and SYDVKM. V was pared by 7 bases and J by 7 bases, with 22 bases between. CDR3 length equals 15 residues. The CDR3 nucleotides read TGTGCCAGCAAACCCGGGGCTTCGCGGATCGGTGGCTACACCTTC. It yields the protein CASKPGASRIGGYTF.

The chain is built from TRBV29-1 and TRBJ2-5, with D possibly called TRBD1 or TRBD2 (6 bases each). CDR1 is SQVTM and CDR2 is ANQGSEA in the germline V gene. V was pared by 7 bases and J by 3 bases, with 18 bases between. The CDR3 is made up of 14 amino acids. CDR3 bases: TGCAGCGCGGATGGGGGGCGCGGGGAAGAGACCCAGTACTTC. The encoded protein is CSADGGRGEETQYF.

This sequence joins TRBV9 and TRBJ2-3; TRBD1 might be the D (6 bases). The CDR3 has 14 residues. CDR1 and CDR2 from the germline V gene are SGDLS and YYNGEE. Trimming took off 4 bases at V and 1 base at J, with 10 bases between the two ends. The CDR3: CASSSRQGTDTQYF. DNA of the CDR3: TGTGCCAGCAGCTCCCGACAGGGCACAGATACGCAGTATTTT.

This clone was counted once. This chain joins TRBV27 and TRBJ2-7; 13 bases fit TRBD2. Germline V gene lookup returns CDR1 MNHEY and CDR2 SMNVEV (reference sequence). V dropped 4 bases and J dropped 4; count of bases not matched to a gene: 7. The length of the CDR3 is 16 residues. CDR3 residues: CASSSHLTSGRYEQYF. The DNA of the CDR3 is TGTGCCAGCAGTTCCCACCTGACTAGCGGGAGGTACGAGCAGTACTTC.

This clone was seen just once. This chain joins TRBV3-1 (or the pseudogene TRBV3-2) and TRBJ1-1; D may be TRBD1 (5 bases). CDR1 is LGHDT and CDR2 is YNNKEL in the germline V gene (reference sequence). The CDR3 covers 13 residues. With 3 bases removed from V and 11 bases from J, the gap between germline ends came to 16 bases. The CDR3 coding sequence is TGTGCCAGCAGCCAGACGGACACAACTAAGGCTTTCTTT. Translation: CASSQTDTTKAFF.

The J gene is TRBJ2-3, the V gene TRBV19; TRBD2 agrees at 10 bases. The V gene end was trimmed by 4 bases and the J gene end by 3 bases; junction bases not matched to a gene: 4. This CDR3 has 15 amino acids. Germline V gene lookup returns CDR1 LNHDA and CDR2 SQIVND (reference sequence). For the CDR3, the DNA is TGTGCCAGTAGTACTAGCGGGAGTAGTACAGATACGCAGTATTTT. Its protein product is CASSTSGSSTDTQYF.

This chain links TRBV19 with TRBJ2-1; D possibly corresponds to TRBD1 (5 bases). CDR3 length: 13 amino acids. Between the trimmed V and J ends, which lost 5 bases and 4 bases, there was a span of 9 bases. The V gene's germline CDR1 is LNHDA and CDR2 SQIVND (reference sequence). The CDR3 region has the DNA TGTGCCAGTAGTCCCCGACAGTACAATGAGCAGTTCTTC. It translates to CASSPRQYNEQFF.

The chain couples TRBV9 to TRBJ2-5, with D perhaps given as TRBD1 or TRBD2 (7 bases each). The CDR3 is 16 residues long. The V and J ends lost 0 bases and 5 bases respectively, with 17 bases between them. Germline CDR1 SGDLS, CDR2 YYNGEE. The CDR3 protein is CASSVGQGAGSETQYF. CDR3 DNA: TGTGCCAGCAGCGTAGGACAGGGAGCGGGAAGCGAGACCCAGTACTTC.